This T cell receptor beta chain originates from a study of cytomegalovirus exposure and HLA in healthy donors. Among the donors, all were healthy bone marrow donors. This clone was observed once. Its antigen is unidentified. The study, taken as a whole, reports: Later analysis identified several of the most significant clusters that appeared linked to common viral pathogens.

The study ran its PCR with 60 Vbeta and 13 Jbeta primers. TCRdb keeps only in-frame clones here, not all; method: immunoSEQ multiplex PCR. The sample shows about 150,000 clones, approximately 82% of them seen only once. V shed 0 bases and J 4 bases; nucleotides not matched to a gene: 3. This CDR3 is built from 14 residues. The V gene's germline CDR1 is SGHTA and CDR2 FQGNSA. The specimen sequenced was PBMCs. The sequence was collected from a woman aged 50 to 60 in good health and CMV-seropositive. The chain is built from TRBV7-2 and TRBJ2-7; 7 bases are shared with TRBD1. For the CDR3, the DNA is TGTGCCAGCAGCTTAGCGGGACAGAAATACGAGCAGTACTTC. This sequence encodes CASSLAGQKYEQYF.